This paragraph reports one T cell receptor beta chain. Its antigen specificity is not known. Within one base of it there is no much larger clone, and no base qualities were kept. The sample originates from a study of T cell clones after liver transplantation (dated by TCRdb to about 2019). Background for the entire study: The samples were obtained from ITN030ST, a randomized trial that attempted immunosuppression withdrawal within 2 years after liver transplantation. After a pre-transplant mixed lymphocyte reaction, TCRbeta sequencing was used to pinpoint donor-reactive T cell clones, which were subsequently tracked in post-transplant blood. As an antigen-independent comparator for donor-reactive sequences, third party-reactive TCRbeta sequences were also identified from pre-transplant MLRs. Three of the eight recipients were HCV-positive; the others were transplanted for non-autoimmune, non-viral indications. Until randomization at 12-24 months post-transplant, subjects were given standard immunosuppression, with no induction therapy. Tolerance was defined as complete immunosuppression withdrawal for at least one year with no rise in liver enzymes beyond twice the upper limit of normal. Blood samples were collected pre-transplant, pre-randomization before withdrawal, and post-randomization after either complete withdrawal or failed withdrawal. Of the 8 liver transplant recipients making up the studied cohort, 3 were classified as tolerant and 5 as non-tolerant.

Trimmed from V: 0 bases; trimmed from J: 6 bases; junction bases lacking a gene match: 9. CDR1 and CDR2, looked up from the germline V gene, are SGHRS and YFSETQ. There are 16 amino acids in the CDR3, from cysteine to phenylalanine inclusive. Of the read, only the CDR3 DNA is kept; its 48 bases are in frame from base 1. Using immunoSEQ, frozen genomic DNA was subjected to high-throughput TCRbeta CDR3 sequencing, a process that included PCR amplification, mapping, bias correction and internal controls. Turning to the authors' computational methods: Only productive rearrangements were retained, with each unique TCRbeta sequence defined by its CDR3 nucleotide sequence together with its V and J gene. A sequence counted as donor-reactive only if the sequence showed at least 5-fold expansion in CFSE-low cells compared with unstimulated pre-transplant cells and had a frequency of at least 0.01%. To ensure at least 90% detection power, minimum frequency thresholds were set for each subject based on that subject's lowest-template unstimulated sample. Jensen-Shannon divergence between the top 1000 TCRbeta sequences after and before transplant was used to measure repertoire turnover. Changes in detection of donor-reactive sequences were assessed with two-sided Fisher's exact tests. In its TCRdb copy, this immuneACCESS table keeps in-frame sequences only and misses some clones. Where compared with another copy, unresolved V genes explain less than half of these, and the others have no known cause. V and J calls and clone size are those listed in that table; D and trimming were worked out from the DNA. Counted in this sample were tens of thousands of clones; roughly 85% of them appeared once. The ten top clones hold 2.8% of the sample.

Overall results and qualifications from the work: Conclusions were preliminary, limited by small, heterogeneous patient numbers and non-standardized post-transplant time points. When repertoire turnover was accounted for, significantly reduced detection of donor-reactive sequences was found in 7 of 8 subjects for CD4 and in 8 of 8 subjects for CD8. Because allograft tissue specimens were not available, migration of donor-reactive T cells into the graft, rather than deletion, may have occurred. In most of the 8 subjects, circulating donor-reactive CD4 TCRbeta sequences decreased significantly after transplant, regardless of tolerance or HCV status. A greater decline was seen for donor-reactive sequences than for third party-reactive sequences, suggesting partial antigen-specific deletion unrelated to withdrawal success. Low numbers of available donor cells limited the measurable donor-reactive repertoire in two subjects.

Thawed unstimulated PBMCs were stained for CD3, CD4 and CD8 and FACS-sorted into CD3+CD4+ and CD3+CD8+ populations. All 8 studied subjects were randomized to withdrawal of immunosuppression. The Qiagen DNeasy Blood and Tissue Kit was used for genomic DNA isolation. This specimen consisted of CD4+ T cells from blood, obtained at the 22-month timepoint. The receptor comes from a human patient who received a liver transplant. After a transplant, certain T cells may trace back to the graft donor. Here the chain combines TRBV5-1 and TRBJ2-7; 10 junctional bases match TRBD1. This receptor carries the CDR3 CASSLAPGQGNLEQYF. In nucleotide form, the sequence is TGCGCCAGCAGCTTGGCCCCGGGACAGGGGAATCTCGAGCAGTACTTC.